This T cell receptor beta chain stems from a study of cytomegalovirus exposure and HLA in healthy donors. Study results and limitations: HLA alleles showed associations with 15,000 to 20,000 TCR beta sequences in a later analysis, at a 0.05 false discovery rate.

About this clone: Its antigen is not identified.

Regarding donors, all were healthy bone marrow donors. Sampled while nominally healthy, donors likely had unrecorded immune exposures. V dropped 5 bases and J dropped 5; count of bases not matched to a gene: 9. Germline V CDR1 and CDR2: MNHNS, SASEGT. The CDR3 runs 15 residues. A multiplex PCR was run with 60 Vbeta primers and 13 Jbeta primers. Measured with immunoSEQ multiplex PCR; TCRdb has only the in-frame clones, and not every one. The repertoire shows 45,000 to 55,000 clones; the top ten hold approximately 10%. The source material was PBMCs. The TCR originated in a woman in her forties or fifties in good health and CMV-seropositive. The genes are TRBV6-1 and TRBJ2-7, with 10 nucleotides matching TRBD2. DNA for the CDR3: TGTGCCAGCAGTAAGCAGCGGGAGGGATCCCACGAGCAGTACTTC. Protein sequence: CASSKQREGSHEQYF.